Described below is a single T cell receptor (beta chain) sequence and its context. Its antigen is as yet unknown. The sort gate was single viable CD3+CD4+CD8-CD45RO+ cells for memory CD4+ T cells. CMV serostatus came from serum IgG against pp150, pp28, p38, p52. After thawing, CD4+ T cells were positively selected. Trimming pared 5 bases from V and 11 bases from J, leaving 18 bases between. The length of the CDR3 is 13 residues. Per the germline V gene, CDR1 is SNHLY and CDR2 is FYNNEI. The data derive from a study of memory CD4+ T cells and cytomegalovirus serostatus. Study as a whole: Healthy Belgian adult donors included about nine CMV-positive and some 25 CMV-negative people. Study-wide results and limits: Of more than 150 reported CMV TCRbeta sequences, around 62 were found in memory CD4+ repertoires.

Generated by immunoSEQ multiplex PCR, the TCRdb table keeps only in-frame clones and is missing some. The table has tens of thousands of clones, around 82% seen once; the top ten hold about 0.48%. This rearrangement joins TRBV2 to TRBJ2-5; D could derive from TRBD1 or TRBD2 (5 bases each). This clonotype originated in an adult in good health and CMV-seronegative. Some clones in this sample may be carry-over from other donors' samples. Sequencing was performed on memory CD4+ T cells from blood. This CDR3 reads CASSRDVFGEQYF. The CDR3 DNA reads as TGTGCCAGCAGTCGGGACGTCTTCGGGGAGCAGTACTTC.